This T cell receptor beta chain was observed in a study of cytomegalovirus exposure and HLA in healthy donors. General study findings and limits: Later analysis demonstrated an association between a missense DCLRE1C variant and TCR beta V- and J-gene trimming. A later analysis, which compared TCR beta chains of equal frequency, found the HLA-associated ones more clonally expanded.

Concerning this clone: The antigen remains undetermined.

The CDR3 sequence is 15 residues long. 13 Jbeta primers and 60 Vbeta primers were used for the PCR. Measured with immunoSEQ multiplex PCR; TCRdb has only the in-frame clones, and not every one. Counted here are some 120,000 clones, roughly 80% occurring once; the ten biggest clones make up 11%. The source material was PBMCs. The origin of this receptor is a male donor in good health and CMV-seropositive. The rearrangement links TRBV1 to TRBJ2-1; TRBD2, the table's D call, lacks a check against the DNA. TRBV1 is reported as a pseudogene. Here the CDR3 DNA reads TGCACCAGCCCCCCCGGGCTAGCGGGACGGGATGAGCAGTTCTTC. The encoded protein is CTSPPGLAGRDEQFF.